The sequence of this T cell receptor beta chain was determined in a study of blood T cell repertoires in COVID-19 (dated by TCRdb to the early 2020s). Turning to the overall study: Collaborator samples came from the United States, Italy and Spain and covered acute and convalescent phases of COVID-19. The prospective study material was composed of cDNA or gDNA derived from T cells, B-cell-depleted T cells, or PBMCs. The dataset comprised deeply sampled blood TCRbeta repertoires from subjects exposed to, actively infected with, or recovered from COVID-19. The repertoires were made available in a free public database intended to serve as a resource for research on the immune response to SARS-CoV-2. Samples were obtained from the ongoing ImmuneRACE study (first 160 participants) and from approximately 1,200 subjects provided by 6 global collaborators. Nearly every sample came with metadata listing a de-identified subject ID, COVID-19 status, age in years and sex. HLA class I and class II types, where available, came from metadata supplied by the sample provider rather than from assay-based typing. On the study overall, not on this receptor specifically: Clinical and demographic metadata were provided uncurated, with the amount varying by source and participant.

TCRbeta CDR3 regions were amplified from genomic DNA using the immunoSEQ Assay, a bias-controlled multiplex PCR. The source study handled its data this way. The number of nucleated cells in each sample was estimated from the amplification of reference gene primers within the assay. To quantify the absolute abundance of each unique TCRbeta CDR3 rearrangement, sequence reads were collapsed and filtered. For each sample, productive Simpson clonality was calculated as the square root of Simpson's diversity index over productive rearrangements. TCRdb limited this immuneACCESS table to in-frame rearrangements with V and J called. A share of clones is missing; checked studies link under half to unresolved V genes, and the rest is unexplained. V and J calls plus clone size are reproduced from that table; the DNA served to infer D and trimming. This sample gives around 200,000 clones in total; 86% of them show up just once. In total, the top ten clones hold less than 4.5% of the sample.

In the prospective study, participants were about 18 to 95 years old, resided in fewer than 25 geographic areas of the United States, and were enrolled through a virtual design. Cohort assignment in the prospective study relied on participant-reported clinical history from a screening survey and a study questionnaire. Mobile phlebotomists in the prospective study collected whole blood, serum and a nasopharyngeal or oropharyngeal swab from every participant. Participants in the prospective study had the option to provide additional blood draws and questionnaires over a roughly 2-month period. Before DNA extraction, prospective study blood samples were shipped either frozen or at room temperature. For CDR1 and CDR2, the germline V gene lists MNHNS and SASEGT. Spanning cysteine to phenylalanine, the CDR3 consists of 16 amino acids. The entry retains the CDR3 DNA only, 48 bases that are in frame from base 1. Trimming removed 4 bases from V and 7 bases from J, leaving 17 bases between the germline ends.

Points on this clone: The clone's antigen remains unknown. The input lacks base qualities; no much larger clone sits a single base away.

This receptor chain uses TRBV6-1 and TRBJ1-6, with the D gene not confidently named. The TCR originated in a woman between 40 and 55 years old with acute COVID-19. The sequenced sample was PBMCs or T cells enriched from blood (not recorded which). This receptor carries the CDR3 CASSVGRAEGNSPLHF. The DNA reads as follows: TGTGCCAGCAGTGTCGGTAGGGCGGAGGGAAATTCACCCCTCCACTTT.